The entry below describes one TCR beta chain. The data were taken from a study of T-cell memory formation after mild COVID-19. TCRdb reanalysed the 5' RACE reads using MiXCR and keeps one entry per CDR3 protein. The table lists 450,000 or so distinct CDR3 sequences, roughly 23% of them singletons. The CDR3 runs to 13 residues. The V segment lost 6 bases and the J segment 2 bases; nucleotides outside the gene matches: 3. The germline V gene has CDR1 KGHDR and CDR2 SFDVKD. The source is an adult woman who had mild COVID-19 (a few samples of this study predate the infection). Cell type and time point are not known. This chain uses TRBV24-1 with TRBJ2-7; 7 bases align to TRBD1. Sequenced sample: PBMCs or a T cell subset sorted from them (not recorded which). The CDR3 sequence is CATSSGTAYEQYF. The CDR3 bases are TGTGCCACCAGTTCCGGGACAGCCTACGAGCAGTACTTC.